This record looks at one TCR beta chain sequence and its context. Other nucleotide sequences from this sample produce the same CDR3. The sample comes from a study of shared clonotypes between healthy human individuals. Only in-frame clones appear in the TCRdb table, and some are missing; sequencing was by immunoSEQ multiplex PCR. The sample yields millions of clones, 85% to 95% seen once. Between the trimmed V and J ends, which lost 3 bases and 3 bases, there was a span of 7 bases. The V gene's germline CDR1 is MNHEY and CDR2 SMNVEV (reference sequence). The CDR3 consists of 13 residues. The chain recombines TRBV27 with TRBJ2-3, with D hard to call. The receptor's source is a man aged 18 to 29 in good health. The sample taken for sequencing was naive CD4+ T cells sorted from blood. Subset: CD45RA+ positively selected. CDR3 sequence (DNA): TGTGCCAGCAGTTTCCTAGGGACAGATACGCAGTATTTT. Translating it yields CASSFLGTDTQYF.